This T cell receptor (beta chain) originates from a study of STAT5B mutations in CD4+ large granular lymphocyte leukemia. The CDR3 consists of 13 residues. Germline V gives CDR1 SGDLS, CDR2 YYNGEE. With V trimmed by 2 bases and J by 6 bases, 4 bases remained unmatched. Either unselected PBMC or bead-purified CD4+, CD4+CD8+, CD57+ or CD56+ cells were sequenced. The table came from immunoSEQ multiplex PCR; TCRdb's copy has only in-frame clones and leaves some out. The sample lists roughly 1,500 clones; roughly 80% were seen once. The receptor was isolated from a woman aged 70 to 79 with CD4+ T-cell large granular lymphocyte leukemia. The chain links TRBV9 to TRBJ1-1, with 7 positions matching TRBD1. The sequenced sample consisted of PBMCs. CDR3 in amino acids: CASSVGTDPEAFF. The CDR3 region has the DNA TGTGCCAGCAGCGTCGGGACAGATCCTGAAGCTTTCTTT.